The subject of this entry is one TCR beta chain. This CDR3 has 13 amino acids. Trimming shortened V by 5 bases and J by 3 bases, and 8 bases separated the two germline ends. Looked up from germline, CDR1 is LNHNV and CDR2 is YYDKDF (reference sequence). The sample belongs to a study of blood T cell repertoires in COVID-19. Study summary: Samples taken during acute and convalescent COVID-19 were collected in the United States, Italy and Spain. T cells, B-cell-depleted T cells, or PBMCs supplied cDNA or gDNA.

Per the original methods: Amplification of reference gene primers provided the estimated nucleated cell counts. Libraries were prepared by immunoSEQ multiplex PCR; TCRdb keeps only in-frame clonotypes and omits some of them. V, J and clone size reflect that table, while D and trimming were determined from the DNA. The table shows some 270,000 clones, with about 89% occurring only once. The receptor was isolated from a man in his fifties with acute or convalescent COVID-19. The chain uses TRBV15 and TRBJ1-5; D unresolved. Source material: peripheral blood. CDR3 coding DNA: TGTGCCACCAGCTCTGAACTCAATCAGCCCCAGCATTTT. Amino acid sequence: CATSSELNQPQHF.